The 30 T cell receptor beta chains listed next were all sequenced from one sample in a study of blood T cell repertoires in COVID-19. Method: immunoSEQ multiplex PCR; TCRdb's copy keeps in-frame clones and lacks some. Of about 74,000 clones listed, over 85% were seen once; the top ten hold under 1.5%. The sequenced sample consisted of peripheral blood. The origin of the receptors is a man aged 45-65 years with acute or convalescent COVID-19.

This chain connects TRBV28 to TRBJ1-5; TRBD1 agrees at 9 bases. With V trimmed by 2 bases and J by 3 bases, 5 bases remained unmatched. Germline-derived CDR1 and CDR2 are MDHEN and SYDVKM. The CDR3 extends over 16 amino acids. The CDR3 nucleotides are TGTGCCAGCAGTTTACGGACAGGGGTTACCAATCAGCCCCAGCATTTT. Residues: CASSLRTGVTNQPQHF. Using reference TRBV28 and TRBJ1-5 for the parts outside the CDR3, the full variable domain is DVKVTQSSRYLVKRTGEKVFLECVQDMDHENMFWYRQDPGLGLRLIYFSYDVKMKEKGDIPEGYSVSREKKERFSLILESASTNQTSMYLCASSLRTGVTNQPQHFGDGTRLSIL.

CDR3 in amino acids: CASSLSGEPEAFF. The CDR3 region has the DNA TGCGCCAGCAGCTTGTCTGGGGAGCCTGAAGCTTTCTTT. This chain joins TRBV5-1 and TRBJ1-1; no clear D. V was shortened by 1 base and J by 6 bases, with 10 bases between the two germline ends. Germline V gives CDR1 SGHRS, CDR2 YFSETQ. The CDR3 spans 13 residues.

The chain links TRBV7-2 to TRBJ2-5; D is undetermined. Germline loops: CDR1 SGHTA, CDR2 FQGNSA. This CDR3 has 13 amino acids. V lost 1 base to trimming and J lost 5 bases, with 8 bases between them. The CDR3 bases are TGTGCCAGCAGCTTAGTATTCGGGGAGACCCAGTACTTC. Amino acids: CASSLVFGETQYF. The full variable domain, in which reference TRBV7-2 and TRBJ2-5 provide the parts outside the CDR3, is GAGVSQSPSNKVTEKGKDVELRCDPISGHTALYWYRQSLGQGLEFLIYFQGNSAPDKSGLPSDRFSAERTGGSVSTLTIQRTQQEDSAVYLCASSLVFGETQYFGPGTRLLVL.

A single count supports this clone. Germline and junction disagree at one end, which may indicate a read error. This rearrangement joins TRBV7-2 to TRBJ1-6; 8 nucleotides align to TRBD1. CDR3 size: 15 residues. The germline V gene encodes CDR1 SGHTA and CDR2 FQGNSA. The CDR3 is CASSLGQGAASPLHF. In DNA, the CDR3 is TGTGCCAGCAGTTTAGGACAGGGCGCGGCTTCACCCCTCCACTTT.

V gene TRBV5-8 combines with J gene TRBJ2-2; TRBD1 aligns across 8 bases. V lost 4 bases and J lost 1; bases outside the gene matches: 3. This CDR3 has 15 amino acids. Germline lookup yields CDR1 SGHTS and CDR2 YDEGEE. Here the CDR3 DNA reads TGTGCCAGCAGCGCCGGGACAGGGAACACCGGGGAGCTGTTTTTT. It codes for CASSAGTGNTGELFF.

This clone was found once. The chain combines TRBV6-1 with TRBJ1-1, with D unclear. This CDR3 is 16 amino acids long. The V gene's germline CDR1 is MNHNS and CDR2 SASEGT. V was shortened by 2 bases and J by 0 bases, with 13 bases between the two germline ends. The CDR3 is CASSEPGSPMNTEAFF. In DNA form, the CDR3 reads TGTGCCAGCAGTGAACCGGGGTCCCCTATGAACACTGAAGCTTTCTTT.

The chain recombines TRBV7-6 with TRBJ2-3, with 10 bases aligning to TRBD2. The ends lost 1 base at V and 3 bases at J; junction bases unmatched: 4. CDR1 is SGHVS, CDR2 FNYEAQ, per germline. CDR3 size: 16 residues. In DNA form, the CDR3 reads TGTGCCAGCAGCTTAGGGCGGACTAGCGGTACAGATACGCAGTATTTT. Its translation: CASSLGRTSGTDTQYF.

The rearrangement uses TRBV11-2 and TRBJ2-6, with a possible D match to TRBD2 (5 bases). Germline CDR1 reads SGHAT; CDR2 reads FQNNGV. V gave up 7 bases and J gave up 2 bases, with 21 bases separating them. The CDR3 is 18 amino acids. In DNA form, the CDR3 reads TGTGCCAGCATCCCGACACCGGGGAGAATCGCTGGGGCCAACGTCCTGACTTTC. This gives the protein CASIPTPGRIAGANVLTF.

The chain employs TRBV9 and TRBJ2-2; 7 nucleotides line up with TRBD2. The CDR3 contains 16 residues. V trimming: 0 bases; J trimming: 7 bases; junction bases outside the gene matches: 9. Germline loops: CDR1 SGDLS, CDR2 YYNGEE. The CDR3 loop reads CASSVGGGVTNGELFF. The CDR3 DNA sequence: TGTGCCAGCAGCGTAGGCGGGGGAGTCACGAACGGGGAGCTGTTTTTT.

This clone appeared a few times. The V call is TRBV4-1, the J call TRBJ1-2; tentatively, D is TRBD1 (5 bases). The CDR3 loop spans 18 amino acids. Trimming pared 0 bases from V and 5 bases from J, leaving 22 bases between. Germline CDR1 and CDR2: MGHRA and YSYEKL. CDR3 DNA: TGCGCCAGCAGCCAAGATTCAGCGGGGCCTCTTTTGGGGTATGGCTACACCTTC. This translates into CASSQDSAGPLLGYGYTF.

The CDR3 region is CASSTGQGGSYEQYV. The CDR3 DNA follows: TGTGCCAGCAGCACGGGACAGGGGGGATCCTACGAGCAGTACGTC. This chain connects TRBV28 to TRBJ2-7, with 11 nucleotides matching TRBD1. After removal of 6 bases from V and 1 base from J, the junction contained 5 bases not matched to a gene. Germline loops: CDR1 MDHEN, CDR2 SYDVKM. The length of the CDR3 is 15 residues.

This chain connects TRBV7-2 to TRBJ1-2; TRBD1 matches at 8 bases. Germline CDR1 SGHTA, CDR2 FQGNSA. V dropped 4 bases and J dropped 7; count of bases not matched to a gene: 11. The length of the CDR3 is 15 residues. CDR3 amino acids: CASSSHQGARVGYTF. In DNA, the CDR3 is TGTGCCAGCAGCTCACACCAGGGGGCAAGGGTTGGCTACACCTTC.

The chain employs TRBV20-1 and TRBJ2-3; TRBD1 might be the D (5 bases). V lost 5 bases, J lost 5 bases, and 8 bases lay in between. The CDR3 covers 11 residues. The germline gives CDR1 DFQATT, CDR2 SNEGSKA (reference sequence). CDR3 DNA: TGCAGTGCTTTCCAGGGAGATACGCAGTATTTT. It yields the protein CSAFQGDTQYF.

In its sample, this clone was seen once. The chain carries TRBV7-2 and TRBJ1-6; 8 bases agree with TRBD1. The CDR3 is 16 residues long. Germline V lookup: CDR1 SGHTA, CDR2 FQGNSA. With 3 bases clipped from V and 7 bases from J, the junction kept 8 bases outside the gene matches. Here the CDR3 reads CASSLDRTGRNSPLHF. The CDR3 region has the DNA TGTGCCAGCAGCTTGGATAGGACAGGGAGGAATTCACCCCTCCACTTT.

The chain uses TRBV7-6 and TRBJ2-2, with 11 positions matching TRBD2. Losses at the gene ends were 3 bases for V and 4 bases for J; bases not matched to a gene: 7. This CDR3 comprises 17 residues. Per germline, CDR1 SGHVS and CDR2 FNYEAQ. The CDR3 protein is CASSFSTSGTSTGELFF. The DNA for the CDR3 is TGTGCCAGCAGCTTCTCGACTAGCGGGACAAGCACCGGGGAGCTGTTTTTT.

The chain links TRBV19 to TRBJ2-2; D is perhaps TRBD2 (6 bases). The length of the CDR3 is 15 residues. Germline assignment: CDR1 LNHDA and CDR2 SQIVND (reference sequence). V shed 5 bases and J shed 6 bases, with 16 bases lying between them. The CDR3 reads CASSSSALAAGELFF. CDR3 DNA: TGTGCCAGTAGTTCTAGCGCCCTAGCAGCCGGGGAGCTGTTTTTT.

Here the CDR3 reads CASSPQGLSGANVLTF. The CDR3 bases are TGTGCCAGCAGTCCTCAGGGGCTCTCTGGGGCCAACGTCCTGACTTTC. The chain has TRBV2 and TRBJ2-6, with a possible D match to TRBD1 (6 bases). V lost 5 bases and J lost 0, with 11 bases in between. The CDR3 totals 16 residues. Germline assignment: CDR1 SNHLY and CDR2 FYNNEI.

This chain links TRBV27 with TRBJ2-7, with D possibly being TRBD2 (5 bases). The CDR3 is made up of 14 amino acids. The V gene's germline CDR1 is MNHEY and CDR2 SMNVEV (reference sequence). Trimming shortened V by 2 bases and J by 3 bases, and 11 bases separated the two germline ends. DNA for the CDR3: TGTGCCAGCAGTTTAAGACCCCGGGGCTACGAGCAGTACTTC. Its protein product is CASSLRPRGYEQYF.

The chain has TRBV6-5 and TRBJ1-3, with D tentatively TRBD1 (5 bases). V was shortened by 5 bases and J by 0 bases, with 8 bases between the two germline ends. This CDR3 comprises 14 residues. Germline assignment: CDR1 MNHEY and CDR2 SVGAGI. The CDR3 loop is CASSRQGSGNTIYF. CDR3 nucleotide sequence: TGTGCCAGCAGTCGTCAGGGCTCTGGAAACACCATATATTTT.

The chain has TRBV7-6 and TRBJ2-7; D is possibly TRBD2 (5 bases). Germline assignment: CDR1 SGHVS and CDR2 FNYEAQ. V was pared by 5 bases and J by 3 bases, with 14 bases between. The CDR3 totals 14 residues. CDR3 in DNA: TGTGCCAGCAGCCCGGAAGCTAGCAGCTACGAGCAGTACTTC. Its protein product is CASSPEASSYEQYF.

J is TRBJ2-5 and V is TRBV7-9, with 7 bases matching TRBD1. CDR1 and CDR2 (germline): SEHNR, FQNEAQ (reference sequence). The V segment lost 5 bases and the J segment 0 bases; nucleotides outside the gene matches: 12. There are 17 residues in the CDR3. CDR3 amino acids: CASSPVVGQVYQETQYF. For the CDR3, the DNA is TGTGCCAGCAGCCCCGTGGTCGGACAGGTGTACCAAGAGACCCAGTACTTC.

The J gene is TRBJ2-2, the V gene TRBV19; D remains unclear. The CDR3 consists of 15 residues. CDR1 and CDR2 (germline): LNHDA, SQIVND (reference sequence). Trimming pared 5 bases from V and 2 bases from J, leaving 12 bases between. The CDR3 region has the DNA TGTGCCAGTAGTCTTTATTACAAAAACACCGGGGAGCTGTTTTTT. Protein sequence: CASSLYYKNTGELFF.

The chain couples TRBV27 to TRBJ1-1, with D possibly TRBD1 on 5 matching bases. Trimming left V 5 bases short and J 4 bases short, with 14 bases between. This CDR3 comprises 14 residues. CDR1 is MNHEY, CDR2 SMNVEV, per germline (reference sequence). The CDR3 DNA reads TGTGCCAGCAGTCTACAGGTCTGGGGCACTGAAGCTTTCTTT. Translating gives CASSLQVWGTEAFF.

This clone has just one count. This chain links TRBV4-3 with TRBJ2-1; 15 bases map to TRBD2. With 0 bases clipped from V and 15 bases from J, the junction kept 6 bases outside the gene matches. Germline CDR1 LGHNA, CDR2 YSLEER. This CDR3 spans 15 amino acids. The CDR3 spells CASSQDGTSGGPGFF. CDR3 nucleotides: TGCGCCAGCAGCCAAGATGGGACTAGCGGGGGGCCGGGGTTCTTC.

CDR3 sequence: CASTLTGTEGEKLFF. CDR3 in DNA: TGTGCCAGCACCCTGACCGGGACAGAAGGTGAAAAACTGTTTTTT. The rearrangement uses TRBV5-8 and TRBJ1-4; 7 nucleotides align to TRBD1. The V segment lost 6 bases and the J segment 7 bases; nucleotides outside the gene matches: 12. CDR1 and CDR2 (germline): SGHTS, YDEGEE. CDR3 length: 15 residues. Filled out from reference TRBV5-8 and TRBJ1-4, the complete variable domain reads EAGVTQSPTHLIKTRGQQATLRCSPISGHTSVYWYQQALGLGLQFLLWYDEGEERNRGNFPPRFSGRQFPNYSSELNVNALELEDSALYLCASTLTGTEGEKLFFGSGTQLSVL.

The chain has TRBV19 and TRBJ2-1; 10 bases agree with TRBD1. CDR1 is LNHDA, CDR2 SQIVND, per germline (reference sequence). The CDR3 loop spans 14 amino acids. J gave up 4 bases and V 7 bases, and 4 bases lay outside the gene matches. Written as DNA, the CDR3 is TGTGCCAGTATGAGGACAGGGGGTTACAATGAGCAGTTCTTC. Protein sequence: CASMRTGGYNEQFF.

CDR3 loop: CASSLGRLAKNIQYF. In nucleotides, the CDR3 is TGTGCCAGCAGCTTGGGCAGACTAGCCAAAAACATTCAGTACTTC. The V gene is TRBV5-6, the J gene TRBJ2-4, with D unresolved. CDR3 size: 15 residues. The V gene lost 0 bases and the J gene lost 0 bases, with 7 bases spanning the gap. Germline-derived CDR1 and CDR2 are SGHDT and YYEEEE.

The chain's CDR3 is CASSYSKGNGGNTIYF. CDR3 DNA: TGTGCCAGCAGTTACTCGAAGGGGAACGGTGGAAACACCATATATTTT. The rearrangement links TRBV6-5 to TRBJ1-3; tentatively, D is TRBD1 (5 bases). The V gene's germline CDR1 is MNHEY and CDR2 SVGAGI. V lost 0 bases and J 3 bases, leaving 12 bases between the germline ends. The CDR3 extends over 16 amino acids.

This clone was seen a few times. The rearrangement joins TRBV6-1 to TRBJ1-5; D call uncertain. This CDR3 contains 15 residues. Per germline, CDR1 MNHNS and CDR2 SASEGT. V was trimmed by 3 bases and J by 3 bases, leaving 12 bases between them. CDR3 loop: CASSDSGWSNQPQHF. In nucleotides, the CDR3 is TGTGCCAGCAGTGATTCCGGGTGGTCCAATCAGCCCCAGCATTTT.

This clone is a singleton in its sample. V is TRBV27 and J is TRBJ2-1; the match to TRBD2 covers 9 bases. From germline, CDR1 is MNHEY and CDR2 SMNVEV (reference sequence). The CDR3 totals 17 residues. V trimming: 4 bases; J trimming: 1 base; junction bases outside the gene matches: 8. CDR3 residues: CASSYWSSGKSYNEQFF. In DNA, the CDR3 is TGTGCCAGCAGTTACTGGTCTAGCGGGAAGTCCTACAATGAGCAGTTCTTC.